A single T cell receptor beta chain is shown here with its context. This sample stems from a study of blood T cell repertoires in COVID-19. The overall study: Samples taken during acute and convalescent COVID-19 were collected in the United States, Italy and Spain.

In the authors' workflow: Reference gene primer amplification yielded estimated nucleated cell counts. Libraries were prepared by immunoSEQ multiplex PCR; TCRdb keeps only in-frame clonotypes and omits some of them. The V and J calls and clone size were taken over from that table, and D and trimming were inferred from the DNA. The sample includes more than 150,000 clones, 84% of them seen just once. V was shortened by 3 bases and J by 7 bases, with 21 bases between the two germline ends. Germline V gives CDR1 KGHSH, CDR2 LQKENI. The length of the CDR3 is 16 residues. This sequence originates from a human donor in a cohort sampled during active COVID-19. Specimen: peripheral blood. The chain is built from TRBV18 and TRBJ1-2; maybe TRBD1 (6 bases). In nucleotides, the CDR3 is TGTGCCAGCTCACCTCGCGCGACAGGTGCCTCTAGTGGCTACACCTTC. It yields the protein CASSPRATGASSGYTF.